Listed below are T cell receptor beta chains from one sample, sequenced in a study of blood T cell repertoires in COVID-19. Measured with immunoSEQ multiplex PCR; TCRdb has only the in-frame clones, and not every one. Of around 170,000 clones in the sample, 86% are singletons; the top ten hold about 9.6%. Source material: PBMCs or T cells enriched from blood (not recorded which). The source is a woman in her 30s who had recovered from COVID-19. CDR3s include the opening cysteine and the closing phenylalanine or tryptophan. Fields, in order: J gene, V gene, CDR3 protein.

>TRBJ2-2|TRBV13
CASSLMGQTGELFF
>TRBJ1-1|TRBV16
CASSRKTGNTEAFF
>TRBJ1-1|TRBV12-5
CASGLETGVDTEAFF
>TRBJ1-3|TRBV9
CASSPPGGFSGNTIYF
>TRBJ2-7|TRBV13
CASRLLGGGRSTYEQYF
>TRBJ1-3|TRBV29-1
CSVLQGSGNTIYF
>TRBJ1-6|TRBV6-5
CASSYSGGDNSPLHF
>TRBJ2-7|TRBV27
CASRSSTSTYEQYF
>TRBJ2-2|TRBV5-4
CASSKGTSGSFTGELFF
>TRBJ2-7|TRBV3-1/TRBV3-2
CASSADREYEQYF
>TRBJ2-1|TRBV9
CASSVELAGINEQFF
>TRBJ2-2|TRBV5-1
CASSTSGDSTGELFF
>TRBJ2-7|TRBV6-1
CASSEPRSYEQYF
>TRBJ2-1|TRBV11-3
CASSPGLAGSSYNEQFF
>TRBJ2-3|TRBV2
CASSGTVEGTQYF
>TRBJ2-2|TRBV27
CASSFHPLAGATGELFF
>TRBJ2-1|TRBV28
CASSNFNEQFF
>TRBJ2-7|TRBV5-6
CASSLHPPSDRVTEQYF
>TRBJ1-1|TRBV5-1
CASSLEGRGTEAFF
>TRBJ2-1|TRBV6-2/TRBV6-3
CASSWQSGLAGVDEQFF
>TRBJ2-7|TRBV27
CASSLQTGGSYEQYF
>TRBJ2-1|TRBV9
CASSVVGTSGLYSYNEQFF
>TRBJ2-7|TRBV5-1
CASSPETSFSYEQYF
>TRBJ1-5|TRBV12-3/TRBV12-4
CASSAGQGQPQHF
>TRBJ1-2|TRBV11-2
CASGGLGQGDYGYTF
>TRBJ2-2|TRBV19
CASSTKSLADTGELFF
>TRBJ2-7|TRBV28
CASSLDGAYEQYF
>TRBJ1-5|TRBV6-5
CASTRGNNQPQHF
>TRBJ2-7|TRBV15
CATSRDHGDSYEQYF